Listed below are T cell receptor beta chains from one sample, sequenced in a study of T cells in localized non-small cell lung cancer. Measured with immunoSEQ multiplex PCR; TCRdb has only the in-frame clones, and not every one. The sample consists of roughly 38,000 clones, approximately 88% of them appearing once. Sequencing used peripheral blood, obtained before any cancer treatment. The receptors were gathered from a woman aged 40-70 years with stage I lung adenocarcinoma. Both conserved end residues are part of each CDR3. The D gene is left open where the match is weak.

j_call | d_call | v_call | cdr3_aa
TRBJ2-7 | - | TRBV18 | CASSPPAGLKDEQYF
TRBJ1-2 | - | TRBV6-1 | CASSESASGSYGYTF
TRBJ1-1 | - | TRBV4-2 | CASSQTGFVSNTEAFF
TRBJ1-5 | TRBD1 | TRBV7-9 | CASSLGDSEYQPQHF
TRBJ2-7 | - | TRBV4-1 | CASSQVHLRAGVAGYEQYF
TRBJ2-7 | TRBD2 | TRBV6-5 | CASSYTGGQYEQYF
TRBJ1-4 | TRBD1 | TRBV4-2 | CASSQVLQGGENEKLFF
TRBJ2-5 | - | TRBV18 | CASSPQPGLTAETQYF
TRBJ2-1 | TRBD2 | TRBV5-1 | CASSIPGLAGVGEQFF
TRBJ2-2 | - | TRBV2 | CASSEEGGGNTGELFF
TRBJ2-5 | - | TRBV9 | CASSVQGIETQYF
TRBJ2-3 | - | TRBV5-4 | CASSLSGQFTDTQYF
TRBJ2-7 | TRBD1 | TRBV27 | CASRRDRDYEQYF
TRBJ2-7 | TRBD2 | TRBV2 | CASSAGTSGRVHEQYF
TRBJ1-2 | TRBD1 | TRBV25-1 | CASRPQGVIGYTF
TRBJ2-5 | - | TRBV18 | CASSPPPDQQTQYF
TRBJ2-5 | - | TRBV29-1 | CSVGIHAGRETQYF
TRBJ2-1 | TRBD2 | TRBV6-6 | CASSTPLGAGGSEQFF
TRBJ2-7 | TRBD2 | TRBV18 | CASSPLRGGTPYEQYF
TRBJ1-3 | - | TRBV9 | CASSVGHSGNTIYF
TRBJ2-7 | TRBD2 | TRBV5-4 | CASSLISGSGYEQYF
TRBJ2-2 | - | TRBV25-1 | CASSEVPRGAQGELFF
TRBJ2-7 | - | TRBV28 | CASRSQGVGYEQYF
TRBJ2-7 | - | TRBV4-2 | CASSQEGVSYEQYF
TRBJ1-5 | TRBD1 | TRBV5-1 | CASSIQGNQPQHF
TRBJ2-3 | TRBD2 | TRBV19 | CASSIAGGFTDTQYF
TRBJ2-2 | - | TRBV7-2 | CASSLLVTNTGELFF
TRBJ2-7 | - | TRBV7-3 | CASSLGPVGSYEQYF
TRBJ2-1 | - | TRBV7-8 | CASSLALGGEQFF
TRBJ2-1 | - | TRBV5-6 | CASSGRDRRYNEQFF
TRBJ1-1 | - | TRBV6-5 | CASSELRFFTEAFF
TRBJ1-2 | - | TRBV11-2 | CASTPGGFYGYTF
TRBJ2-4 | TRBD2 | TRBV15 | CATSRGASGRIWGWNIQYF
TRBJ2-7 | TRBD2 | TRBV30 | CAWTSGLALNEQYF
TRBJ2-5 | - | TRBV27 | CASSLSFLALETQYF
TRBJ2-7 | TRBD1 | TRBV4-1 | CASSSYRGVEYEQYF
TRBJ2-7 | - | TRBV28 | CASGTGTYEQYF
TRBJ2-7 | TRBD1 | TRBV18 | CASSPGQTYEQYF
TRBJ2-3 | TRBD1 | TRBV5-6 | CASSLSGTGYTDTQYF
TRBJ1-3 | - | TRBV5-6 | CASRRAAGNTIYF
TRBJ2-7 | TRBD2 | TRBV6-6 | CASRPTTSGGFDEQYF
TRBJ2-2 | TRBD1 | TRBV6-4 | CASRKQGTSNTGELFF
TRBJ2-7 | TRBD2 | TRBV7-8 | CASSLRAGALMSSYEQYF
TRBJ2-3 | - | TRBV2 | CASTPADTQYF
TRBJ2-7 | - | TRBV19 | CASSAQGRGYEQYF
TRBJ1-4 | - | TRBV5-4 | CASSGANEKLFF
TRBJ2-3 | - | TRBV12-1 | CASSLFFTQYF
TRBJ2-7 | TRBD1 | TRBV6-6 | CASSYRGTGAYEQYF